Sequencing of this TCR beta chain was carried out in a study of cytomegalovirus exposure and HLA in healthy donors. Study outcomes and limitations: The authors enumerated under 200 TCR beta chains as linked to cytomegalovirus. There were some V segments, including TRBV6-2 and TRBV6-3, excluded as indistinguishable. Published work reported that the classifier diagnosed cytomegalovirus status with high specificity and sensitivity.

On this clone: Its matching antigen is unknown.

The PCR contained 60 Vbeta and 13 Jbeta primers. Profiled with immunoSEQ multiplex PCR; TCRdb holds only in-frame clones, not every one. Counted here are some 120,000 clones, more than 65% occurring once; the ten biggest clones make up 2.5% to 3%. The V and J ends lost 5 bases and 0 bases respectively, with 17 bases between them. The CDR3 has 18 amino acids. From germline, CDR1 is SEHNR and CDR2 FQNEAQ (reference sequence). This clonotype originated in a woman between 18 and 30 years old in good health and CMV-seropositive. The specimen sequenced was PBMCs. The chain uses TRBV7-9 and TRBJ1-6, with D unresolved. CDR3 nucleotides: TGTGCCAGCAGCCGTAACCGCGATACGAACTCCTATAATTCACCCCTCCACTTT. It encodes CASSRNRDTNSYNSPLHF. Using reference TRBV7-9 and TRBJ1-6 for the parts outside the CDR3, the full variable domain is DTGVSQNPRHKITKRGQNVTFRCDPISEHNRLYWYRQTLGQGPEFLTYFQNEAQLEKSRLLSDRFSAERPKGSFSTLEIQRTEQGDSAMYLCASSRNRDTNSYNSPLHFGNGTRLTVT.